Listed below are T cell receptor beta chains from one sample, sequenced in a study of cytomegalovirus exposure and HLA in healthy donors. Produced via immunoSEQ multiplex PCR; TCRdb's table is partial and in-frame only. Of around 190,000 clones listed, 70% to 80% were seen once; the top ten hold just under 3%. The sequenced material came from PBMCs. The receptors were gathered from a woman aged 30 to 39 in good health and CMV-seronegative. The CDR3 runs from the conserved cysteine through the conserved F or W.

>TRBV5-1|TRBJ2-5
CASSPGQGYKETQYF
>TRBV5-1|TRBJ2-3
CASRVLAGGFTDTQYF
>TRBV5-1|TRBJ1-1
CASSAGQGARMNTEAFF
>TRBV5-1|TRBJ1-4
CASSENLQGGGEKLFF
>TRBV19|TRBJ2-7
CASSIRGSSYEQYF
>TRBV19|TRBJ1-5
CATNPQEGADQPQHF
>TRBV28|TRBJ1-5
CAITGTRYSNQPQHF
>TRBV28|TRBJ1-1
CASSLGDRNTEAFF
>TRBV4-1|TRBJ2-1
CASSPLTSGGFYNEQFF
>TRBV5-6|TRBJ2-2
CASSKTGVNTGELFF
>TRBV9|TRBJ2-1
CASSVAGGLYNEQFF
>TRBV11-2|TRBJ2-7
CASSSSGQGPSEQYF
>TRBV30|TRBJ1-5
CAWSPGQERPQHF